The 14 T cell receptor beta chains below all came from one sample that was sequenced in a study of CD8+ T cells in alopecia areata. Extracted RNA was reverse transcribed into cDNA, the sequencing template. Method: immunoSEQ multiplex PCR; TCRdb's copy keeps in-frame clones and lacks some. The data show roughly 180,000 clones, with around 63% seen just once and under 2% held by the top ten. The sample here was CD4+ T cells sorted from blood, taken at week 0. These receptors all stem from a human donor with alopecia areata.

This rearrangement joins TRBV4-3 to TRBJ2-3, with TRBD2 identical over 10 bases. The length of the CDR3 is 15 residues. The V segment lost 6 bases and the J segment 2 bases; nucleotides outside the gene matches: 5. The germline CDR1 and CDR2 sequences are LGHNA and YSLEER. CDR3 sequence (DNA): TGCGCCAGCAGTCGCGGGACTAGCGACACAGATACGCAGTATTTT. Translating it yields CASSRGTSDTDTQYF.

To note about this clone: Other nucleotide sequences in the sample specify the same CDR3. The J gene is TRBJ2-3, the V gene TRBV2; perhaps TRBD1 as D (5 bases). The CDR3 extends over 13 amino acids. V was clipped by 3 bases and J by 3 bases, with 7 bases between them. Germline V gene lookup returns CDR1 SNHLY and CDR2 FYNNEI. Written as DNA, the CDR3 is TGTGCCAGCAGTGAGCCAGGGACAGATACGCAGTATTTT. Its protein product is CASSEPGTDTQYF.

V usage is TRBV25-1 and J usage is TRBJ1-4; 7 nucleotides align to TRBD1. This CDR3 comprises 15 residues. Germline V gives CDR1 MGHDK, CDR2 SYGVNS. V was clipped by 5 bases and J by 8 bases; unmatched bases: 11. The CDR3 here is CASSITGAWGEKLFF. The CDR3 region has the DNA TGTGCCAGCAGTATCACAGGGGCCTGGGGGGAAAAACTGTTTTTT.

The V and J genes are TRBV29-1 and TRBJ1-2, with D possibly being TRBD1 (6 bases). The CDR3 extends over 11 amino acids. The V end was cut by 6 bases, the J end by 4 bases, with 9 bases between. Germline V CDR1 and CDR2: SQVTM, ANQGSEA. CDR3 DNA: TGCAGCGTAGGACAGATCTATGGCTACACCTTC. Its protein is CSVGQIYGYTF.

This clone appeared a few times. The chain has TRBV29-1 and TRBJ1-1; D might be TRBD1 (5 bases). Germline V gene data show CDR1 as SQVTM and CDR2 as ANQGSEA. The V end lost 2 bases, the J end lost 4 bases, and 11 bases lay between the germline ends. The CDR3 spans 13 residues. CDR3 in amino acids: CSVEFRAGTEAFF. In DNA, the CDR3 is TGCAGCGTTGAATTCAGGGCGGGCACTGAAGCTTTCTTT.

J is TRBJ2-7 and V is TRBV6-1, with D tentatively TRBD2 (6 bases). Germline CDR1 MNHNS, CDR2 SASEGT. The V end was cut by 3 bases, the J end by 6 bases, with 12 bases between. The CDR3 has 13 amino acids. In nucleotides, the CDR3 is TGTGCCAGCAGTGACCCCGGGACTGGCGAGCAGTACTTC. It yields the protein CASSDPGTGEQYF.

The chain couples TRBV29-1 to TRBJ1-2; D gene unclear. This CDR3 is 11 amino acids long. Germline CDR1 is SQVTM and CDR2 is ANQGSEA. The V end lost 4 bases, the J end lost 7 bases, and 10 bases lay between the germline ends. CDR3 nucleotides: TGCAGCGTTGGGGTTTCTCCTGGCTACACCTTC. This encodes CSVGVSPGYTF.

The rearrangement joins TRBV15 to TRBJ2-3; D perhaps matches TRBD1 (5 bases). From germline, CDR1 is LNHNV and CDR2 YYDKDF (reference sequence). The CDR3 is 15 residues long. The V end lost 0 bases, the J end lost 2 bases, and 9 bases lay between the germline ends. CDR3 loop: CATSRDMGLTDTQYF. The CDR3 DNA is TGTGCCACCAGCAGAGATATGGGGCTCACAGATACGCAGTATTTT.

Written as DNA, the CDR3 is TGTGCCTGGACTAGAGACCGTACAGATACGCAGTATTTT. Translated, it gives CAWTRDRTDTQYF. The chain is built from TRBV30 and TRBJ2-3; no clear D gene. Germline V gene data show CDR1 as GTSNPN and CDR2 as SVGIG (reference sequence). The V end was cut by 4 bases, the J end by 3 bases, with 11 bases between. CDR3 length: 13 residues.

This chain joins TRBV27 and TRBJ1-2; D is perhaps TRBD1 (5 bases). Germline lookup yields CDR1 MNHEY and CDR2 SMNVEV (reference sequence). The CDR3 spans 13 residues. V lost 6 bases and J lost 8, with 16 bases in between. The CDR3 spells CASRRTGEGGYTF. The CDR3 DNA reads TGTGCCAGCAGACGAACAGGAGAGGGGGGCTACACCTTC.

J is TRBJ2-5 and V is TRBV2; D perhaps matches TRBD1 (6 bases). Germline V gene lookup returns CDR1 SNHLY and CDR2 FYNNEI. The CDR3 length is 16 residues. V lost 2 bases and J lost 3, with 16 bases in between. For the CDR3, the DNA is TGTGCCAGCAGTGAAACCCGCCGGGACACCAAAGAGACCCAGTACTTC. It specifies CASSETRRDTKETQYF.

The chain uses TRBV2 and TRBJ1-2; D perhaps matches TRBD1 (5 bases). Trimming shortened V by 7 bases and J by 2 bases, and 11 bases separated the two germline ends. The CDR3 contains 13 residues. Germline loops: CDR1 SNHLY, CDR2 FYNNEI. The CDR3 bases are TGTGCCAGCACCGGCGACAGCAACTATGGCTACACCTTC. It codes for CASTGDSNYGYTF. Drawing the rest from reference TRBV2 and TRBJ1-2, the complete variable domain is EPEVTQTPSHQVTQMGQEVILRCVPISNHLYFYWYRQILGQKVEFLVSFYNNEISEKSEIFDDQFSVERPDGSNFTLKIRSTKLEDSAMYFCASTGDSNYGYTFGSGTRLTVV.

The chain has TRBV7-9 and TRBJ2-2; D is possibly TRBD1 (6 bases). Germline V lookup: CDR1 SEHNR, CDR2 FQNEAQ (reference sequence). This CDR3 region has 14 residues. Trimming stripped 7 bases from V and 2 bases from J, with 11 bases between. CDR3 residues: CASKRDTNTGELFF. The CDR3 DNA follows: TGTGCCAGCAAGAGGGACACCAACACCGGGGAGCTGTTTTTT. Combining the CDR3 with reference TRBV7-9 and TRBJ2-2 gives the whole variable domain DTGVSQNPRHKITKRGQNVTFRCDPISEHNRLYWYRQTLGQGPEFLTYFQNEAQLEKSRLLSDRFSAERPKGSFSTLEIQRTEQGDSAMYLCASKRDTNTGELFFGEGSRLTVL.

This clone was detected only once. The chain carries TRBV19 and TRBJ2-1, with 11 bases that match TRBD2. Trimming removed 4 bases from V and 3 bases from J; junction bases left unmatched: 5. This CDR3 has 16 residues. Germline assignment: CDR1 LNHDA and CDR2 SQIVND (reference sequence). Here the CDR3 reads CASSTSGGNIYNEQFF. In DNA, the CDR3 is TGTGCCAGTAGTACTAGCGGGGGGAATATCTACAATGAGCAGTTCTTC.